This TCR beta chain comes out of a study of tissue T cells after allogeneic stem cell transplantation (dated by TCRdb to 2022 to 2024). About the full investigation: If a tissue had multiple samples, a pathologist reviewed H&E sections so that samples with histologically apparent lymphocytes got priority for sequencing. The study profiled TCR beta repertoires in many tissues obtained from research autopsies of patients with and without GVHD, and also in mouse models of GVHD. On the human side, the study was prospective and observational, with no blinding or randomization.

Clipping removes 5 bases from V and 4 bases from J, with 2 as the unmatched junction base count. The CDR3 contains 14 residues, cysteine and phenylalanine counted. This entry keeps only the CDR3 DNA: 42 bases, framed from base 1. The germline V gene provides CDR1 MNHEY and CDR2 SVGEGT. Points the paper makes about the study in general: The study did not determine which tissue TCRs were alloreactive or antigen-specific, and some clones might have been persisting host cells. In both patients and mice, T cells from blood and spleen covered only a limited part of the TCR repertoire found in tissues. Sampling depth was acknowledged as a limitation, and the patient cohort was both small and clinically heterogeneous. Not many T cell clones showed up in more than one patient, yet clustering based on motifs uncovered repertoire signatures that were shared across patients in a tissue-specific way. For the non-GVHD comparator patients, no blood samples were available. Within patients, how anatomically similar tissues were was a major factor shaping TCR repertoire composition, regardless of disease or transplant status.

The sample holds a few counts of this clone. This clone's antigen is unknown. No clone much larger than this one lies a single base away; base qualities are absent. Other DNA sequences within the sample encode an identical CDR3. In the paper's terms, the time point label means: human tissue collected at research (rapid) autopsy. Three non-HCT comparator patients with other cancers, who had at least five GI tract samples and no known GI disease at death, were retrospectively selected. After a median post-mortem interval of about 9 hours, the autopsy tissues collected included GI sites spanning esophagus to rectum, along with liver, skin and lymphoid organs including spleen. Each autopsy specimen was cut in two, with one portion flash-frozen in liquid nitrogen and the remainder formalin-fixed, and the outer muscle layers of GI specimens were removed. Genomic DNA was extracted from frozen tissues using the Mag-Bind Blood & Tissue DNA HDQ 96 Kit on a Chemagic 360 or the DNeasy Blood & Tissue Kit. Because of concern about red blood cell contamination, extracted DNA underwent additional purification with the Genomic DNA Clean & Concentrator-25 kit.

Library preparation used the immunoSEQ multiplex PCR assay. TCRbeta CDR3 sequencing was performed at survey depth by Adaptive Biotechnologies, and CDR3 sequences, V/J genes, productive frequency and template counts were reported. Amplification of TCR beta CDR3 regions started from genomic DNA instead of RNA. In the original analysis: Jensen-Shannon divergence was used to quantify pairwise repertoire overlap between tissues, with a value of 1 meaning complete divergence and a value of 0 meaning identical repertoires. Tissues were grouped by single-linkage agglomerative hierarchical clustering of pairwise JSD values, and the clustering results were shown as dendrograms. GLIPH2 was applied to all patient samples using simulation_depth 1000, kmer_min_depth 3, and cdr3_length_cutoff 8, and only groups with more than two unique CDR3s were retained. A standardized tissue-overlap score extrapolated Jaccard GLIPH-group overlap across patients to a standard repertoire size of 1000 clones. To look at how diversity was associated with clinical or experimental variables, linear mixed-effect models were used, with tissue treated as a fixed effect and individual treated as a random effect. Imported from immuneACCESS, the table was reduced by TCRdb to in-frame sequences with V and J called. These copies leave out some clones; in studies compared against another copy, an unresolved V gene accounts for under half, and the cause of the remainder is not known. That table gives V, J and clone size, and the DNA gave D and trimming. This sample holds 12,000 or so clones; around two thirds were observed only once. The ten largest clones add up to approximately 15% of the sample.

Here the sequenced sample was tissue from the right colon, taken at autopsy. The origin of this receptor is a woman aged 18 to 50 with breast cancer. The sequence is built from TRBV6-2 or TRBV6-3 and TRBJ2-1; 10 central nucleotides agree with TRBD2. The nucleotide sequence is TGTGCCAGCAGTCTAGCGGGGGAGTACAATGAGCAGTTCTTC. Its coded protein is CASSLAGEYNEQFF.